This T cell receptor beta chain was obtained from a study of regulatory T cells in long-lasting Graves disease. Construction of TCR beta libraries relied on iRepertoire HTBI primers and on Arm-PCR targeting CDR3 regions. TCRdb reanalysed the multiplex PCR reads using MiXCR and keeps one entry per CDR3 protein. The sample consists of hundreds of thousands of distinct CDR3 sequences, around 15% of them appearing once. Per germline, CDR1 SGHTA and CDR2 FQGTGA. The CDR3 runs 16 residues. The V and J ends lost 5 bases and 2 bases, in that order; junction bases with no gene match: 6. Specified time point: newly diagnosed GD, antithyroid drugs for less than 3 months. TCR sequences were obtained from RNA taken from PBMCs. Patients met American Thyroid Association criteria for Graves' disease. Into tubes containing EDTA, roughly 8.8 milliliters of peripheral blood were drawn. The sample was also linked to a second study, of T cells in Graves' hyperthyroidism and ophthalmopathy. That work adds: Ophthalmopathy was predicted by the model a median of approximately 6 months ahead of onset.

J is TRBJ2-3 and V is TRBV7-3; 11 bases line up with TRBD2. The sequence derives from a man aged 18 to 29 with Graves disease. The starting material was peripheral blood mononuclear cells (PBMCs), obtained at new diagnosis, from a patient treated with antithyroid drugs. CDR3: CASSPGTSGNTDTQYF. In DNA form, the CDR3 reads TGTGCCAGCAGCCCTGGGACTAGCGGCAACACAGATACGCAGTATTTT.